This TCR beta chain was captured by sequencing in a study of blood T cell repertoires in COVID-19. Trimming removed 3 bases from V and 7 bases from J; junction bases left unmatched: 6. Germline assignment: CDR1 KGHSH and CDR2 LQKENI. The CDR3 is 15 residues long. The method was immunoSEQ multiplex PCR; TCRdb's version includes in-frame clones alone and lacks a portion of them. The table lists just over 85,000 clones, roughly 87% of them singletons. Of note for this clone: The sample carries other DNA sequences with the same CDR3.

The receptor was isolated from a man aged 50 to 59 with acute or convalescent COVID-19. V gene TRBV18 combines with J gene TRBJ1-4, with TRBD1 matching over 9 bases. Input material: peripheral blood. CDR3 in DNA: TGTGCCAGCTCACCGCGGCAGGGACAGGGTGAAAAACTGTTTTTT. It codes for CASSPRQGQGEKLFF.